This record concerns one T cell receptor (beta chain) sequence. Antigen unknown. V lost 8 bases to trimming and J lost 6 bases, with 11 bases between them. Germline V lookup: CDR1 MDHEN, CDR2 SYDVKM. This CDR3 has 12 residues. The study ran its PCR with 60 Vbeta and 13 Jbeta primers. Clones were read by immunoSEQ multiplex PCR, and TCRdb kept only the in-frame ones, dropping some. The sample carries about 190,000 clones, roughly 81% recorded once. This sample is part of a study of cytomegalovirus exposure and HLA in healthy donors. General study findings and limits: Indistinguishable V segments, including TRBV6-2 and TRBV6-3, were excluded. Reportedly, TCR beta sequences accurately predicted HLA-A and HLA-B alleles in most subjects. Many donors shared some public TCRs, even though most TCR sequences were rare.

Sequences were obtained from PBMCs. The receptor was isolated from a woman under 40 in good health and CMV-seropositive. The chain joins TRBV28 to TRBJ2-1, with D possibly matching TRBD2 (6 bases). The CDR3 loop reads CASSKGGNEQFF. The CDR3 nucleotides read TGTGCCAGCTCCAAGGGAGGCAATGAGCAGTTCTTC.